This record looks at one TCR delta chain sequence and its context. These data originate in a study of gamma-delta T cells after stem cell transplantation. Losses at the gene ends were 1 base for V and 0 bases for J; bases not matched to a gene: 10. The CDR3 runs 20 residues. Looked up from germline, CDR1 is GEAIGNYY and CDR2 is EKD. TCRdb used CATT to re-call clones from the RT-PCR reads. Of more than 2,000 delta-chain clones detected, less than 35% appear once; the ten largest clones hold roughly 37%. The sequenced sample was gamma-delta T cells. This sequence originates from a human donor. It is not recorded whose cells these are; they may come from a transplant donor. The rearrangement links TRDV2 to TRDJ3; TRDD3 agrees at 8 bases. CDR3 sequence (DNA): TGTGCCTGTGACACGGGGTGGGGGATGCCTAGCTCCTGGGACACCCGACAGATGTTTTTC. Protein: CACDTGWGMPSSWDTRQMFF.